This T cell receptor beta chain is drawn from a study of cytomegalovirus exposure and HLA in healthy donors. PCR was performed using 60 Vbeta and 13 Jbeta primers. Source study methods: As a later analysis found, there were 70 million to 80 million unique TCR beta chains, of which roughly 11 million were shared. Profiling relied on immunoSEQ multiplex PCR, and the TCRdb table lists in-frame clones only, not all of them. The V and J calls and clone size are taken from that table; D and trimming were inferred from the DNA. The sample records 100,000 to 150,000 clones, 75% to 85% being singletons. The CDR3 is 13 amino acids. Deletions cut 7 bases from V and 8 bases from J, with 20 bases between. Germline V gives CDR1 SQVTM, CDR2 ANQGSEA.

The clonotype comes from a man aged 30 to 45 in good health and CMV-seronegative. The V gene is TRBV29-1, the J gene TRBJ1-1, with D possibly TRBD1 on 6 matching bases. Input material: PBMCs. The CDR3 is CSAQLGGGLEAFF. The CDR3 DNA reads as TGCAGCGCGCAGCTCGGGGGGGGCTTAGAAGCTTTCTTT.